This T cell receptor (beta chain) emerged from a study of T cells in women clearing cervical HPV infection. Repertoires were generated with immunoSEQ multiplex PCR, while TCRdb's copy carries only in-frame clones and drops some. The sample has about 45,000 clones, and its top ten clones hold 0.95% to 1.5%. Specimen: blood buffy coat. The sequence was obtained from a woman aged 18-70 years with a cervical HPV16 infection that either progressed to CIN3+ or cleared (not recorded which).

This chain's CDR3 is CASSYSELLPLYEQYF. The CDR3 bases that were read are TGTGCCAGCAGTTACTCCGAACTTTTGCCCCTCTACGAG. The genes are TRBV6-2 or TRBV6-3 and TRBJ2-7; no reliable D call. The CDR3 end falls 3 residues outside the read, so it is completed with the germline J gene. Trimming cost V 0 bases and J 3 bases, with 15 bases left between them. Germline assignment: CDR1 MNHEY and CDR2 SVGEGT. The CDR3 contains 16 residues.